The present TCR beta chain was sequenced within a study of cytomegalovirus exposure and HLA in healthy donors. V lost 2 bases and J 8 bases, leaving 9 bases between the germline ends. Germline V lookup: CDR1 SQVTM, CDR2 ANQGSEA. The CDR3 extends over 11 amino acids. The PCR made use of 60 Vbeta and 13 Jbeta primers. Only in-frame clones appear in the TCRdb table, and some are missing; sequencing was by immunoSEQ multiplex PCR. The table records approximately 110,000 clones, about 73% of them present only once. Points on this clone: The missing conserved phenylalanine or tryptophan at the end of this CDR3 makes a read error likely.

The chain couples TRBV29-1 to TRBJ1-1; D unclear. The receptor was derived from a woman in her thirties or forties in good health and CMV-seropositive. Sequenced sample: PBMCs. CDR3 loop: CSVERGIEAFV. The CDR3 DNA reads TGCAGCGTTGAAAGAGGGATCGAAGCTTTCGTT.